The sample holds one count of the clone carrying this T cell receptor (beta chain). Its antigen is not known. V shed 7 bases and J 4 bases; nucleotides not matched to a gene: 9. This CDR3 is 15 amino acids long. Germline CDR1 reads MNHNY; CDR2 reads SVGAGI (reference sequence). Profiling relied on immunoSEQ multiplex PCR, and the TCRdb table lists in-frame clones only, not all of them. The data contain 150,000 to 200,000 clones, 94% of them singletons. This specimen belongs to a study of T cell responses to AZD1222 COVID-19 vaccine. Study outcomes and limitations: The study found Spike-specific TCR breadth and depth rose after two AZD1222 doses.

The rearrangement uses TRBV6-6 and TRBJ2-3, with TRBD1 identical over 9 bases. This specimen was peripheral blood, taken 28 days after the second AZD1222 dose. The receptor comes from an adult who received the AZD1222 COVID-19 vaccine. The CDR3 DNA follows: TGTGCCAGCAAGTATGGGGACAGGGAACCAGATACGCAGTATTTT. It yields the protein CASKYGDREPDTQYF.